The 18 T cell receptor beta chains given below trace back to one sample, sequenced in a study of T cells in Graves' hyperthyroidism and ophthalmopathy. Regions amplified from RNA transcripts were the TCR beta CDR3 regions. A set of HTBI primers served as the primers for a first-round RT-PCR of the TCR CDR3. TCRdb processed the multiplex PCR reads anew with MiXCR; each CDR3 protein has one entry. The sample comprises hundreds of thousands of distinct CDR3 sequences, under 60% of which are singletons, and roughly 8.2% rests with the top ten. The material sequenced was peripheral blood or thyroid tissue (not recorded which). These receptors came from a woman between 18 and 30 years old with Graves' hyperthyroidism.

This clonotype was picked up one time. The rearrangement uses TRBV25-1 and TRBJ2-7; a weak D match, TRBD2 (5 bases). With 6 bases removed from V and 0 bases from J, the gap between germline ends came to 9 bases. This CDR3 contains 13 residues. The germline V gene encodes CDR1 MGHDK and CDR2 SYGVNS. CDR3 DNA: TGTGCCAGCAGGGAGGCTAGCTCCTACGAGCAGTACTTC. Translating it yields CASREASSYEQYF.

This clonotype was seen many times. This sequence joins TRBV7-9 and TRBJ2-7; D is perhaps TRBD1 (5 bases). Germline assignment: CDR1 SEHNR and CDR2 FQNEAQ (reference sequence). With 4 bases removed from V and 7 bases from J, the gap between germline ends came to 20 bases. CDR3 length equals 15 residues. CDR3 nucleotide sequence: TGTGCCAGCAGCTCGACAGCCTCGAACTCGTGGGAGCAGTACTTC. Its protein product is CASSSTASNSWEQYF. Supplemented by reference TRBV7-9 and TRBJ2-7, the full variable domain reads DTGVSQNPRHKITKRGQNVTFRCDPISEHNRLYWYRQTLGQGPEFLTYFQNEAQLEKSRLLSDRFSAERPKGSFSTLEIQRTEQGDSAMYLCASSSTASNSWEQYFGPGTRLTVT.

This chain links TRBV7-2 with TRBJ2-7; 8 nucleotides match TRBD2. CDR1 is SGHTA and CDR2 is FQGNSA in the germline V gene. The CDR3 is made up of 16 amino acids. V shed 6 bases, J shed 4 bases, and the junction held 14 bases outside the gene matches. The CDR3 sequence: CASSPRIAGRTYEQYF. CDR3 in DNA: TGTGCCAGCAGTCCCAGGATAGCGGGAAGGACATACGAGCAGTACTTC.

The chain links TRBV19 to TRBJ2-2; TRBD2 matches 9 bases. The CDR3 has 15 residues. V trimming: 7 bases; J trimming: 7 bases; junction bases outside the gene matches: 10. CDR1 is LNHDA, CDR2 SQIVND, per germline (reference sequence). The CDR3 here is CASKRIAGVRGELFF. DNA for the CDR3: TGTGCCAGTAAGAGGATAGCGGGAGTTCGCGGGGAGCTGTTTTTT.

V gene TRBV24-1 combines with J gene TRBJ1-1; perhaps TRBD1 as D (5 bases). V lost 11 bases, J lost 4 bases, and 16 bases lay in between. The CDR3 contains 13 residues. CDR1 is KGHDR and CDR2 is SFDVKD in the germline V gene. The CDR3 nucleotides read TGTGCCATTTCCAGGGCCCGTGGCACTGAAGCTTTCTTT. Translating gives CAISRARGTEAFF.

The rearrangement links TRBV19 to TRBJ1-2; D unclear. V lost 1 base and J 4 bases, leaving 7 bases between the germline ends. The CDR3 has 13 amino acids. Germline CDR1 LNHDA, CDR2 SQIVND (reference sequence). CDR3 region: CASSIAGGYGYTF. The CDR3 bases are TGTGCCAGTAGTATAGCCGGAGGCTATGGCTACACCTTC.

The gene calls are TRBV19 and TRBJ2-7, with TRBD1 as a possible D gene (6 bases). CDR1 is LNHDA, CDR2 SQIVND, per germline (reference sequence). With 9 bases removed from V and 1 base from J, the gap between germline ends came to 19 bases. CDR3 size: 15 residues. CDR3 region: CASSPRTAISYEQYF. The CDR3, as DNA: TGTGCCAGCAGTCCCCGGACAGCAATTTCCTACGAGCAGTACTTC.

This clonotype was recorded many times. The DNA for the CDR3 is TGTGCCACAAGCGGACTAGCGGGAGGGCCTGGGGCCAACGTCCTGACTTTC. Encoded protein: CATSGLAGGPGANVLTF. The chain employs TRBV24-1 and TRBJ2-6; 15 bases fit TRBD2. In germline, CDR1 is KGHDR, CDR2 SFDVKD. V was pared by 10 bases and J by 2 bases, with 5 bases of the junction left unmatched. The CDR3 runs 17 residues.

With regard to this clonotype: The CDR3 does not end in the conserved phenylalanine or tryptophan, so this is likely a read error. The DNA is omitted, as the CDR3 cannot be located on it reliably, and the CDR3 follows TCRdb's listing. J is TRBJ1-6 and V is TRBV5-6; TRBD1 is the table's D call and was not checked against the DNA. Germline V gene lookup returns CDR1 SGHDT and CDR2 YYEEEE. The CDR3 is 9 residues long, ends included. The CDR3 reads CASSLDLRQ.

This chain uses TRBV7-6 with TRBJ2-7; 13 bases are a match to TRBD2. The trim removed 6 bases at V and 4 bases at J, leaving 3 bases unmatched. The CDR3 loop spans 14 amino acids. Per germline, CDR1 SGHVS and CDR2 FNYEAQ. CDR3 residues: CASRGTSGKYEQYF. The CDR3 bases are TGTGCCAGCAGAGGGACTAGCGGGAAATACGAGCAGTACTTC. Supplemented by reference TRBV7-6 and TRBJ2-7, the full variable domain reads GAGVSQSPRYKVTKRGQDVALRCDPISGHVSLYWYRQALGQGPEFLTYFNYEAQQDKSGLPNDRFSAERPEGSISTLTIQRTEQRDSAMYRCASRGTSGKYEQYFGPGTRLTVT.

The chain employs TRBV9 and TRBJ1-1; no firm D call. Looked up from germline, CDR1 is SGDLS and CDR2 is YYNGEE. The CDR3 covers 15 residues. V was cut by 0 bases and J by 7 bases, with 16 bases left in between. This CDR3 reads CASSVDIRVGNEAFF. CDR3 coding DNA: TGTGCCAGCAGCGTAGATATAAGGGTTGGGAATGAAGCTTTCTTT.

The chain couples TRBV7-9 to TRBJ1-2; D remains ambiguous. V lost 5 bases and J 7 bases, leaving 20 bases between the germline ends. The V gene's germline CDR1 is SEHNR and CDR2 FQNEAQ (reference sequence). The CDR3 is 15 residues long. CDR3 coding DNA: TGTGCCAGCAGCAACTCCGGGAGGAGGGTGGTTGGCTACACCTTC. Amino acid sequence: CASSNSGRRVVGYTF.

This clonotype was seen a handful of times. The rearrangement links TRBV19 to TRBJ1-1; a weak D match, TRBD1 (6 bases). Germline V gives CDR1 LNHDA, CDR2 SQIVND (reference sequence). The CDR3 runs to 12 residues. The V and J ends lost 8 bases and 4 bases respectively, with 11 bases between them. This chain's CDR3 is CASRRGSTEAFF. The CDR3 DNA reads TGTGCCAGTCGCAGGGGTAGCACTGAAGCTTTCTTT.

The genes are TRBV6-5 and TRBJ1-1; no clear D gene. The CDR3 is made up of 14 amino acids. Germline values: CDR1 MNHEY, CDR2 SVGAGI. V gave up 0 bases and J gave up 7 bases, with 12 bases separating them. DNA for the CDR3: TGTGCCAGCAGTTACTCAGGAGGGATGGGTGAAGCTTTCTTT. It codes for CASSYSGGMGEAFF.

The genes are TRBV24-1 and TRBJ1-1; 10 bases line up with TRBD1. The CDR3 covers 14 residues. Germline CDR1 reads KGHDR; CDR2 reads SFDVKD. The V segment lost 2 bases and the J segment 11 bases; nucleotides outside the gene matches: 7. The CDR3, as DNA: TGTGCCACCAGTGATTGGGGACAGGGGCTGGGCGCTTTCTTT. Amino acid sequence: CATSDWGQGLGAFF.

This clonotype was recorded once. The genes are TRBV29-1 and TRBJ1-5, with D possibly matching TRBD1 (5 bases). V was cut by 3 bases and J by 11 bases, with 14 bases left in between. There are 12 residues in the CDR3. Germline CDR1 SQVTM, CDR2 ANQGSEA. CDR3 coding DNA: TGCAGCGTTGAGGGGGGGTGGGAGACCCAGCATTTT. Amino acids: CSVEGGWETQHF.

This clonotype was recorded many times. The genes are TRBV2 and TRBJ2-2, with TRBD1 as a possible D gene (6 bases). V lost 7 bases and J 0 bases, leaving 12 bases between the germline ends. Germline-derived CDR1 and CDR2 are SNHLY and FYNNEI. The CDR3 has 15 amino acids. CDR3 residues: CASKFGTPNTGELFF. DNA of the CDR3: TGTGCCAGCAAGTTCGGGACACCGAACACCGGGGAGCTGTTTTTT.

On this clonotype itself: This may arise from a read error, as a much more abundant clone is one base away. The rearrangement links TRBV10-3 to TRBJ1-1; 7 nucleotides match TRBD1. The length of the CDR3 is 17 residues. Germline CDR1 is ENHRY and CDR2 is SYGVKD. CDR3 residues: CAISESTGQTMNTQAFF. In DNA, the CDR3 is TGTGCCATCAGTGAGTCTACGGGACAGACTATGAACACTCAAGCTTTCTTT.